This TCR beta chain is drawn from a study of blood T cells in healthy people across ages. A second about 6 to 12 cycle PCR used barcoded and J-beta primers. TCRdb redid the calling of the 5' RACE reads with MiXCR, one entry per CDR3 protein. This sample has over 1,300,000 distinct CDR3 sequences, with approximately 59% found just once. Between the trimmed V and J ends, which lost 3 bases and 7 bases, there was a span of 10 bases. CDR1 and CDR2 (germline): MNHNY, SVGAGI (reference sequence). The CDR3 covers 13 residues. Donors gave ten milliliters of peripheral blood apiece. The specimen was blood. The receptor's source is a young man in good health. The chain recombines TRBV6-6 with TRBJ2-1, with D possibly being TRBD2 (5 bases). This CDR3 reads CASSYHGINEQFF. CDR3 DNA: TGTGCCAGCAGTTATCACGGGATTAATGAGCAGTTCTTC.